One sample yielded the 29 T cell receptor beta chains listed below, sequenced in a study of blood T cell repertoires in COVID-19. Sequencing used immunoSEQ multiplex PCR; TCRdb keeps in-frame clones, though not all of them. The profile shows 65,000 to 70,000 clones, around 79% of them singletons. The sequenced sample was peripheral blood. These receptors all come from a man in his fifties or sixties with acute or convalescent COVID-19.

Regarding this clone: Mismatch with germline at one junction end may stem from a read error. The genes are TRBV7-7 and TRBJ1-1; no definite D call. The CDR3 has 13 amino acids. Germline V gene sequence: CDR1 SSHAT, CDR2 FNYEAQ (reference sequence). The CDR3 DNA sequence: TGTGCTAGCAGCCTTACAGATTACACTGAAGCTTTCTTT. It translates to CASSLTDYTEAFF.

The table lists this clone with a few counts. The genes are TRBV6-2 or TRBV6-3 and TRBJ2-1; possible D gene TRBD2, 6 bases. The CDR3 spans 15 residues. CDR1 and CDR2 from the germline V gene are MNHEY and SVGEGT. Trimming removed 5 bases at V and 2 bases at J, with 13 bases between. The DNA of the CDR3 is TGTGCCAGCAGTAAGGACTACCGACCCTACAATGAGCAGTTCTTC. This gives the protein CASSKDYRPYNEQFF.

V usage is TRBV6-2 or TRBV6-3 and J usage is TRBJ2-1; possible D gene TRBD2, 6 bases. Germline CDR1 is MNHEY and CDR2 is SVGEGT. CDR3 length equals 14 residues. V was cut by 5 bases and J by 5 bases, with 13 bases left in between. The CDR3 loop is CASSVGGEDNEQFF. The CDR3 nucleotides read TGTGCCAGCAGTGTGGGCGGGGAGGACAATGAGCAGTTCTTC.

The rearrangement uses TRBV19 and TRBJ1-5; no firm D call. Germline V gene lookup returns CDR1 LNHDA and CDR2 SQIVND (reference sequence). The CDR3 contains 13 residues. The V and J ends lost 5 bases and 3 bases respectively, with 8 bases between them. Here the CDR3 reads CASSLQYNQPQHF. The CDR3 nucleotides read TGTGCCAGTAGTCTGCAGTACAATCAGCCCCAGCATTTT.

The chain has TRBV4-1 and TRBJ1-2; D is ambiguous. Germline V CDR1 and CDR2: MGHRA, YSYEKL. Trimming removed 4 bases at V and 5 bases at J, with 17 bases between. This CDR3 region has 15 residues. The CDR3 region is CASSRQPYGEYGYTF. The DNA of the CDR3 is TGCGCCAGCAGCCGACAACCCTATGGGGAGTATGGCTACACCTTC.

The CDR3 nucleotides read TGCAGTGCTAGTTCACAGGTCCAAGAGACCCAGTACTTC. It specifies CSASSQVQETQYF. The gene calls are TRBV20-1 and TRBJ2-5, with D possibly TRBD1 on 5 matching bases. Per germline, CDR1 DFQATT and CDR2 SNEGSKA (reference sequence). The CDR3 totals 13 residues. The V and J ends lost 3 bases and 1 base respectively, with 9 bases between them.

The chain joins TRBV7-9 to TRBJ1-1; D is perhaps TRBD1 (5 bases). From germline, CDR1 is SEHNR and CDR2 FQNEAQ (reference sequence). V was clipped by 5 bases and J by 0 bases, with 16 bases between them. The CDR3 covers 16 residues. CDR3 nucleotides: TGTGCCAGCAGCCAAGACAAGGGGAACATGAACACTGAAGCTTTCTTT. It specifies CASSQDKGNMNTEAFF.

Only a few counts were recorded for this clone. The chain employs TRBV6-5 and TRBJ1-6; D might be TRBD1 (5 bases). CDR1 is MNHEY, CDR2 SVGAGI, per germline. CDR3 length: 13 amino acids. The germline V and J ends were trimmed by 2 bases and 10 bases, with 9 bases remaining between them. The CDR3 coding sequence is TGTGCCAGCAGTTACCGGGACTCCTCACCCCTCCACTTT. Translating it yields CASSYRDSSPLHF.

The rearrangement uses TRBV12-3 or TRBV12-4 and TRBJ2-7, with D hard to call. The germline V and J ends were trimmed by 4 bases and 6 bases, with 10 bases remaining between them. The CDR3 totals 12 residues. The CDR3 coding sequence is TGTGCCAGCAGTTCAGGCCCTCTCGAGCAGTACTTC. This sequence encodes CASSSGPLEQYF.

This chain connects TRBV14 to TRBJ2-3; the D gene is possibly TRBD1 (5 bases). V gave up 0 bases and J gave up 5 bases, with 12 bases separating them. The germline V gene encodes CDR1 SGHDN and CDR2 FVKESK. The CDR3 spans 15 residues. The CDR3 region has the DNA TGTGCCAGCAGCCAAGATGAGAATAGGGGAGATACGCAGTATTTT. It translates to CASSQDENRGDTQYF.

The chain has TRBV6-2 or TRBV6-3 and TRBJ2-4; D not resolved. Germline CDR1 reads MNHEY; CDR2 reads SVGEGT. Trimming removed 3 bases at V and 8 bases at J, with 20 bases between. The CDR3 runs to 16 residues. CDR3 sequence: CASSYSPTEVRDIQYF. Written as DNA, the CDR3 is TGTGCCAGCAGTTATAGTCCTACCGAAGTCCGGGACATTCAGTACTTC.

The chain carries TRBV29-1 and TRBJ2-3; D is undetermined. Germline V gives CDR1 SQVTM, CDR2 ANQGSEA. This CDR3 is built from 12 residues. Deletions cut 7 bases from V and 1 base from J, with 9 bases between. This CDR3 reads CSADLGTDTQYF. The DNA of the CDR3 is TGCAGCGCGGATCTTGGCACAGATACGCAGTATTTT.

This clone was seen a single time. The V and J genes are TRBV7-2 and TRBJ1-1; the match to TRBD1 covers 10 bases. Per the germline V gene, CDR1 is SGHTA and CDR2 is FQGNSA. J lost 4 bases, V lost 4 bases, and 6 bases had no gene match. The CDR3 is made up of 15 amino acids. CDR3 bases: TGTGCCAGCAGCTCAAGACAGGGGGCGACCACTGAAGCTTTCTTT. Protein sequence: CASSSRQGATTEAFF.

This clone was detected once. This specimen includes other DNA sequences encoding the same CDR3. The chain combines TRBV6-4 with TRBJ1-1; D remains ambiguous. The CDR3 runs 12 residues. The V gene's germline CDR1 is MRHNA and CDR2 SNTAGT. The V end was cut by 0 bases, the J end by 7 bases, with 6 bases between. The CDR3 here is CASSDSGSEAFF. The CDR3, as DNA: TGTGCCAGCAGTGACTCGGGGAGTGAAGCTTTCTTT.

The chain links TRBV24-1 to TRBJ2-3; 8 nucleotides agree with TRBD2. The CDR3 spans 15 residues. Germline trimming cut 5 bases from V and 0 bases from J; bases unmatched to any gene: 3. The germline CDR1 and CDR2 sequences are KGHDR and SFDVKD. The CDR3 nucleotides are TGTGCCACCAGTGGGCGGGGGGAAAGCACAGATACGCAGTATTTT. This sequence encodes CATSGRGESTDTQYF.

The chain carries TRBV4-2 and TRBJ1-5; no clear D gene. CDR1 and CDR2 from the germline V gene are LGHNA and YNFKEQ. The CDR3 is made up of 18 amino acids. V shed 3 bases and J shed 4 bases, with 22 bases lying between them. CDR3 DNA sequence: TGTGCCAGCAGCCAGGGCGCGGGGTCTGACAATAGAAATCAGCCCCAGCATTTT. It specifies CASSQGAGSDNRNQPQHF.

The chain is built from TRBV14 and TRBJ1-6; D is unclear. Germline V lookup: CDR1 SGHDN, CDR2 FVKESK. The CDR3 consists of 14 residues. Trimming stripped 4 bases from V and 5 bases from J, with 9 bases between. The CDR3 DNA is TGTGCCAGCAGCCTATCAACGGATAATTCACCCCTCCACTTT. Translated: CASSLSTDNSPLHF.

This clone appeared a few times. The DNA of the CDR3 is TGCGCCAGCAGCCGCTTGACAGGGAGGACCGGGGAGCTGTTTTTT. Protein product: CASSRLTGRTGELFF. The V call is TRBV4-3, the J call TRBJ2-2; the D gene is possibly TRBD1 (7 bases). The CDR3 is made up of 15 amino acids. Germline CDR1 is LGHNA and CDR2 is YSLEER. V lost 4 bases and J lost 5, with 14 bases in between.

This chain joins TRBV12-5 and TRBJ2-5, with 15 bases fitting TRBD2. J gave up 2 bases and V 6 bases, and 10 bases lay outside the gene matches. This CDR3 is built from 18 residues. The germline gives CDR1 LGHNT, CDR2 FRNRAP. In DNA, the CDR3 is TGTGCTAGTGGGCCCGGGACTAGCGGGGGGCCTCGGCAAGAGACCCAGTACTTC. It yields the protein CASGPGTSGGPRQETQYF.

The V and J genes are TRBV6-6 and TRBJ2-6; a weak D match, TRBD2 (6 bases). Trimming left V 6 bases short and J 0 bases short, with 12 bases between. The CDR3 length is 16 residues. CDR1 and CDR2 from the germline V gene are MNHNY and SVGAGI (reference sequence). The CDR3 loop reads CASSWGGDSGANVLTF. In DNA form, the CDR3 reads TGTGCCAGCAGCTGGGGAGGTGACTCTGGGGCCAACGTCCTGACTTTC.

The genes are TRBV18 and TRBJ1-3, with 7 bases lining up with TRBD1. V dropped 3 bases and J dropped 4; count of bases not matched to a gene: 0. CDR1 and CDR2 from the germline V gene are KGHSH and LQKENI. The CDR3 length is 13 residues. The DNA for the CDR3 is TGTGCCAGCTCACCGGACAGGGGAAACACCATATATTTT. This translates into CASSPDRGNTIYF.

The chain links TRBV9 to TRBJ1-5; TRBD1 matches 8 bases. The V gene's germline CDR1 is SGDLS and CDR2 YYNGEE. The V and J ends lost 3 bases and 7 bases, in that order; junction bases with no gene match: 6. CDR3 size: 14 residues. The DNA for the CDR3 is TGTGCCAGCAGCGCGACAGGGGCTAACCAGCCCCAGCATTTT. Translating it yields CASSATGANQPQHF.

J is TRBJ1-1 and V is TRBV3-1 (or the pseudogene TRBV3-2), with TRBD1 matching 9 bases. With V trimmed by 4 bases and J by 10 bases, 13 bases remained unmatched. Germline V gives CDR1 LGHDT, CDR2 YNNKEL (reference sequence). This CDR3 is 15 amino acids long. CDR3 sequence (DNA): TGTGCCAGCAGCCTTTCCGGGACAGGGATCTCTGGAGCTTTCTTT. Protein product: CASSLSGTGISGAFF.

The chain couples TRBV4-1 to TRBJ2-7; 7 bases line up with TRBD2. The V segment lost 3 bases and the J segment 2 bases; nucleotides outside the gene matches: 10. Germline V CDR1 and CDR2: MGHRA, YSYEKL. The CDR3 runs 16 residues. The CDR3 here is CASSQSPGGSAYEQYF. The CDR3 DNA is TGCGCCAGCAGCCAGTCCCCGGGGGGTTCGGCCTACGAGCAGTACTTC.

J is TRBJ2-5 and V is TRBV11-1; 7 positions match TRBD2. V was pared by 1 base and J by 5 bases, with 4 bases of the junction left unmatched. Germline V CDR1 and CDR2: SGHAT, FQDESV (reference sequence). This CDR3 is 14 amino acids long. CDR3 nucleotide sequence: TGTGCCAGCAGCTTAGGACTAGCTAGGGAGACCCAGTACTTC. The encoded protein is CASSLGLARETQYF.

The rearrangement joins TRBV4-3 to TRBJ2-1; 14 bases fit TRBD2. CDR3 length equals 15 residues. V lost 1 base to trimming and J lost 12 bases; unmatched junction nucleotides: 5. The germline CDR1 and CDR2 sequences are LGHNA and YSLEER. For the CDR3, the DNA is TGCGCCAGCAGCCAAGGACTAGCGGGGGGGCCAGGGCAGTTCTTC. Protein sequence: CASSQGLAGGPGQFF.

The CDR3 sequence is CASSDRILGDRHGYTF. The CDR3 DNA reads as TGTGCCAGCAGTGACAGAATTCTAGGGGATCGACATGGCTACACCTTC. The chain combines TRBV6-4 with TRBJ1-2; perhaps TRBD1 as D (5 bases). V dropped 2 bases and J dropped 6 bases, with 19 bases sitting between them. Germline CDR1 and CDR2: MRHNA and SNTAGT. This CDR3 spans 16 amino acids.

The chain employs TRBV6-4 and TRBJ1-1; tentatively, D is TRBD1 (6 bases). Germline V CDR1 and CDR2: MRHNA, SNTAGT. V was shortened by 0 bases and J by 4 bases, with 9 bases between the two germline ends. CDR3 length: 14 amino acids. CDR3 loop: CASSDSNRATEAFF. The CDR3 DNA is TGTGCCAGCAGTGACTCGAACAGGGCCACTGAAGCTTTCTTT.

The rearrangement links TRBV6-5 to TRBJ1-6, with 7 bases matching TRBD1. The CDR3 covers 14 residues. Per the germline V gene, CDR1 is MNHEY and CDR2 is SVGAGI. V shed 2 bases, J shed 7 bases, and the junction held 2 bases outside the gene matches. Here the CDR3 reads CASSYRTGNSPLHF. CDR3 coding DNA: TGTGCCAGCAGTTACCGGACAGGCAATTCACCCCTCCACTTT.